This TCR beta chain was sequenced for a study of identical twins' blood T cells. The three twin pairs were reared together, likely meeting the same infections. A single record per CDR3 protein comes from TCRdb applying MiXCR to the 5' RACE reads. The repertoire includes about 370,000 distinct CDR3 sequences, 28% of them detected once, and about 6% sits in the top ten. This CDR3 is built from 13 residues. Sequencing was performed on PBMCs. The chain has TRBV21-1 and TRBJ2-1. TRBV21-1 is shown as a pseudogene. This receptor was identified in a woman aged 18-55 years in good health. DNA of the CDR3: TGTGCCAGCAGCAAACTTACAGATAACGAGCAGTTCTTC. It encodes CASSKLTDNEQFF.